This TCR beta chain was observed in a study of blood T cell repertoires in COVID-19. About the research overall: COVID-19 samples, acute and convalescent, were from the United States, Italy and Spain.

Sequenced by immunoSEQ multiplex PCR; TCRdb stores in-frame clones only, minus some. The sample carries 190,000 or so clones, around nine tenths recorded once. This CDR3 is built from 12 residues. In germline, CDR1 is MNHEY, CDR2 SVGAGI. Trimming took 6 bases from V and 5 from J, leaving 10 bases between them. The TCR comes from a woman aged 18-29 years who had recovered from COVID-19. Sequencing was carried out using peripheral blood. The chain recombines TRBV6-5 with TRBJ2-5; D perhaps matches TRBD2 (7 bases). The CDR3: CASRRGQETQYF. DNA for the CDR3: TGTGCCAGCAGGCGGGGGCAGGAGACCCAGTACTTC.